This T cell receptor (beta chain) stems from a study of identical twins' blood T cells. The CDR3 is 13 residues long. V lost 6 bases, J lost 11 bases, and 16 bases lay in between. TCRdb fed the 5' RACE reads into MiXCR, producing one record per CDR3 protein. The sample consists of hundreds of thousands of distinct CDR3 sequences, around 30% of them appearing once. This rearrangement joins TRBV12-3 or TRBV12-4 to TRBJ1-4; D remains ambiguous. Material for sequencing was PBMCs. The TCR originated in a woman aged 18-55 years in good health. The DNA of the CDR3 is TGTGCCAGCAGCCCAATGGCCGGGTTGAAACTGTTTTTT. It codes for CASSPMAGLKLFF.